This T cell receptor (delta chain) was found in a study of Vγ9Vδ2 T cells in congenital toxoplasmosis (dated by TCRdb to 2020 to 2022). For the wider study: To diagnose congenital toxoplasmosis, IgG, IgM and IgA serology, Western blot and an in-house interferon-gamma release assay were used. Gamma and delta chain CDR3 repertoires of sorted blood gammadelta T cells were compared between congenitally T. gondii-infected and uninfected infants. Repertoires were sequenced from infants at 2 months after birth and at 1 year of age. TCR sequencing covered about 5 infected and approximately 11 uninfected infants at 2 months, plus 3 infected and 4 uninfected infants at 1 year. Overall study outcomes, separate from this receptor: Among 2-month-old infants, germline-encoded fetal-type TRDV2 CDR3 sequences seemed to show up more often in infected than in uninfected infants, which suggests an in utero expansion footprint. High prevalence of a public TRGV9 clonotype was observed in both infected and uninfected infants. Compared with uninfected infants, infected infants at 2 months appeared to have fewer N additions in their TRGV9 and TRDV2 CDR3s, and this was especially true for TRDV2-TRDJ1 sequences. Two months was the earliest age with enough suitable sample material for TCR repertoire analysis, so newborn repertoires were not sequenced. Repertoire differences between infected and uninfected infants were less clearly seen at 1 year of age than at 2 months.

Mothers of both infected and uninfected infants received the same treatment, using spiramycin and/or pyrimethamine plus sulfadiazine plus folinic acid. Every infant, whether infected or uninfected, was delivered at term, after more than 37 weeks of gestation. Roughly 0.9 mL of blood was used to isolate PBMCs by Lymphoprep gradient centrifugation, after which the PBMCs were cryopreserved in liquid nitrogen and shipped to Belgium. Thawed PBMCs were labeled with Zombie NIR viability dye and stained with CD3, TCR gammadelta, Vgamma9 and Vdelta2 antibodies. Sorting of CD3+ TCRgammadelta+ T cells was performed on a FACSAria III, with a mean purity of approximately 98%. The RNeasy Micro Kit was used to isolate RNA from about 10,000 sorted gammadelta T cells per sample. The study infants had mothers who were enrolled with primary T. gondii infection during pregnancy. Peripheral blood samples from the infants were taken at an outpatient microbiology and virology center in Pavia, Italy.

Taken from cysteine to phenylalanine, the CDR3 has 18 residues. This entry keeps only the CDR3 DNA: 54 bases, framed from base 1. As encoded in the germline V gene (reference sequence), CDR1 is NTAFDY while CDR2 is IRPDVSE. Comment on this clone: It has no known antigen specificity. The translation of this DNA and the TCRdb protein of a much larger clone differ at residue 16, probably owing to a read error; the protein shown here is translated from the DNA.

Using SuperScript II, cDNA was generated through template-switch reverse transcription, with TRGC- and TRDC-specific primers combined in a single tube. The TRGC primer was designed to bind both the TRGC1 and TRGC2 constant genes. The KAPA Real-Time Library Amplification Kit was used for TRG and TRD amplification, and AMPure XP bead purification was performed between steps. Index PCR with the Nextera XT Index Kit was used to attach Illumina sequencing adapters. An Illumina MiSeq running the V2 300 kit was used to sequence the TRG and TRD amplicons, producing 150 bp paired-end reads. The paper's processing steps were these. Before further analysis, read quality was checked using FastQC version 0.11.8. Reads were mapped to GenBank TRG or TRD reference genes, and MiXCR version 3.0.3 was used to assemble CDR3 sequences. Default MiXCR settings were used with one exception: TRDD gene segments were assembled from 3 consecutive nucleotides instead of 5. N additions, CDR3 length, J segment length and clonotype sharing between samples were calculated with VDJtools version 1.2.1. CDR3 sequences that were out of frame or contained stop codons were removed from the analysis. To look for overlap, the infant repertoires were checked against previously published Vgamma9Vdelta2 repertoires from fetal, cord blood and adult blood. Public reads were reanalyzed in TCRdb with CATT, and rows carrying the same DNA were merged afterwards. The V and J calls follow TCRdb's processing rather than the paper's. This sample gives about 330 delta-chain clones in total; approximately 10% of them show up just once. The ten biggest clones cover roughly half of the sample.

The chain is assembled from TRAV23/DV6 and TRDJ1; 13 bases in the middle match TRDD3. This clonotype was obtained from a child under 10 years old born to a mother with Toxoplasma gondii infection during pregnancy, either congenitally infected or uninfected (not recorded which). Material: gamma-delta T cells from blood. The CDR3: CAVSWMYWGIRGTDKPIF. The sequenced DNA: TGTGCTGTGTCGTGGATGTACTGGGGGATACGCGGTACCGATAAACCCATCTTT.